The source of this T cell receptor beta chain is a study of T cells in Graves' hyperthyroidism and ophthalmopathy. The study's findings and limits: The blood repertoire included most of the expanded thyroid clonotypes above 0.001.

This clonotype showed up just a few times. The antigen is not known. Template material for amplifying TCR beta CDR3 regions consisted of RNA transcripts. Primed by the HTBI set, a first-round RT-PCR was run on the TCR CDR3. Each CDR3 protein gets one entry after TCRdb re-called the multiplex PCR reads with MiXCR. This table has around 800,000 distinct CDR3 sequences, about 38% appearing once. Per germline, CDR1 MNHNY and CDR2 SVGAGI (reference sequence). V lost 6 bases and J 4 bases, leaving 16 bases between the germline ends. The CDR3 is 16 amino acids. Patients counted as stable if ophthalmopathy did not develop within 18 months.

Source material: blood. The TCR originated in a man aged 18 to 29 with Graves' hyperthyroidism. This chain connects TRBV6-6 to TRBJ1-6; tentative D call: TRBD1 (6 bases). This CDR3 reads CASRRGRGVYNSPLHF. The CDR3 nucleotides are TGTGCCAGCAGGCGGGGGCGGGGAGTGTATAATTCACCCCTCCACTTT.